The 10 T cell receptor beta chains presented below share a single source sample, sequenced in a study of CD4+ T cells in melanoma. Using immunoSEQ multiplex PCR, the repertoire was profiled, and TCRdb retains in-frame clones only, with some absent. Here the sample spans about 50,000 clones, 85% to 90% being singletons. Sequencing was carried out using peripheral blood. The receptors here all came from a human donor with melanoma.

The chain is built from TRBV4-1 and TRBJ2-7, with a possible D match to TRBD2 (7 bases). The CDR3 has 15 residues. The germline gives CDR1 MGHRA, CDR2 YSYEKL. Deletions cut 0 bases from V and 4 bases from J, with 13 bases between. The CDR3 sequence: CASSQDNGGPYEQYF. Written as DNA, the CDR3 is TGCGCCAGCAGCCAAGATAACGGGGGGCCTTACGAGCAGTACTTC.

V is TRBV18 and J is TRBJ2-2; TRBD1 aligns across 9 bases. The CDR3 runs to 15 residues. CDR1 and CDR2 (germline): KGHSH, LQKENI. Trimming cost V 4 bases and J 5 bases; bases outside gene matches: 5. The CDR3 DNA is TGTGCCAGCTCACTGGACAGGGGCAGGACCGGGGAGCTGTTTTTT. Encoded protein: CASSLDRGRTGELFF.

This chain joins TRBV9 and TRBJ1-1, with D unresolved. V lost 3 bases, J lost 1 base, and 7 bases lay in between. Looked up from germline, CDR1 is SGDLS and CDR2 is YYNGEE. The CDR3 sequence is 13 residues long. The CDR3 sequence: CASSGGSNTEAFF. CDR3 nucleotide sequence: TGTGCCAGCAGCGGGGGATCGAACACTGAAGCTTTCTTT.

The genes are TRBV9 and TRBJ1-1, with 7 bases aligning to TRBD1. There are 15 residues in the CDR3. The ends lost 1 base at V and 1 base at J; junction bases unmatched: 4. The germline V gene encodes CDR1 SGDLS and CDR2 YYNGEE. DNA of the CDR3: TGTGCCAGCAGCGTATTGACAGGGAGGAACACTGAAGCTTTCTTT. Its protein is CASSVLTGRNTEAFF.

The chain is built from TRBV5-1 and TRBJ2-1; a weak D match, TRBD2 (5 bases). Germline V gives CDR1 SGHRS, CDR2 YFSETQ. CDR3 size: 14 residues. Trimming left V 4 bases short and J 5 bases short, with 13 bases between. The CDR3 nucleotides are TGCGCCAGCAGCCGGCCCCGGGGAAACAATGAGCAGTTCTTC. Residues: CASSRPRGNNEQFF.

CDR3 nucleotide sequence: TGTGCCAGTAGTGACGACAGGGCCACAGATACGCAGTATTTT. Translating gives CASSDDRATDTQYF. The chain carries TRBV19 and TRBJ2-3; 7 bases match TRBD1. Germline trimming cut 5 bases from V and 2 bases from J; bases unmatched to any gene: 4. CDR3 size: 14 residues. CDR1 and CDR2 from the germline V gene are LNHDA and SQIVND (reference sequence). The full variable domain, completed using reference TRBV19 and TRBJ2-3, is DGGITQSPKYLFRKEGQNVTLSCEQNLNHDAMYWYRQDPGQGLRLIYYSQIVNDFQKGDIAEGYSVSREKKESFPLTVTSAQKNPTAFYLCASSDDRATDTQYFGPGTRLTVL.

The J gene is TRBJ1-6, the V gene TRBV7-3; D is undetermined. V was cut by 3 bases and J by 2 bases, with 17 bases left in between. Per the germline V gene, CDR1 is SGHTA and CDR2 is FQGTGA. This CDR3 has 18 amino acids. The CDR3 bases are TGTGCCAGCAGCTTGTATGCCCCCCACGGTCCCTATAATTCACCCCTCCACTTT. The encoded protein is CASSLYAPHGPYNSPLHF.

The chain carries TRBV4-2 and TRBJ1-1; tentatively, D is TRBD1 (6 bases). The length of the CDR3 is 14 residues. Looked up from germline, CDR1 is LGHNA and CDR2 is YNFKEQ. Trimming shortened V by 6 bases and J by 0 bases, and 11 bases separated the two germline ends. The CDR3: CASRKGGVNTEAFF. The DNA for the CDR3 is TGTGCCAGCAGGAAAGGGGGTGTGAACACTGAAGCTTTCTTT.

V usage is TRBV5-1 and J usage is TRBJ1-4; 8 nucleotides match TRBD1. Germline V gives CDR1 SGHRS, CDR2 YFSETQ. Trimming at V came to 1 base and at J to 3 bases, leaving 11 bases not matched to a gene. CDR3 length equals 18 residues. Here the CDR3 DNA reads TGCGCCAGCAGCTTGAGCGGACAGGGAGGTTTTGCTAATGAAAAACTGTTTTTT. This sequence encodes CASSLSGQGGFANEKLFF.

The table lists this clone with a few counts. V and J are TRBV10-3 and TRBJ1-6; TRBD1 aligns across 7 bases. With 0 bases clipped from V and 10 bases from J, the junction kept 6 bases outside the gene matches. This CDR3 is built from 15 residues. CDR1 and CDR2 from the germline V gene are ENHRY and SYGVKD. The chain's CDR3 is CAISESRSGGSPLHF. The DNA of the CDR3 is TGTGCCATCAGTGAGTCAAGGTCAGGGGGATCACCCCTCCACTTT.